These 13 T cell receptor beta chains were all obtained from the same sample, sequenced in a study of blood T cell repertoires in COVID-19 (dated by TCRdb to the early 2020s). Library construction relied on the immunoSEQ multiplex PCR assay. TCRdb's version of the immuneACCESS table is confined to in-frame rearrangements and falls short of the full clone set. An unresolved V gene accounts for under half of the shortfall where checked; the remainder is of unknown origin. This sample holds about 68,000 clones; approximately 90% were observed only once. The top ten clonotypes cover approximately 2.9% of the sample. Sequencing input: peripheral blood. These receptors all come from a man aged 45-60 years with acute or convalescent COVID-19.

This clone was picked up one time. The rearrangement uses TRBV11-2 and TRBJ2-7; 8 nucleotides match TRBD2. Trimming cost V 2 bases and J 3 bases; bases outside gene matches: 9. The CDR3 runs 16 residues. The germline gives CDR1 SGHAT, CDR2 FQNNGV. The CDR3 region has the DNA TGTGCCAGCAGCTTACAAGCGGGAGAGGGAGACTACGAGCAGTACTTC. Translated: CASSLQAGEGDYEQYF.

The genes are TRBV7-9 and TRBJ2-3; TRBD2 aligns across 11 bases. The CDR3 length is 16 residues. Trimming at V came to 5 bases and at J to 5 bases, leaving 9 bases not matched to a gene. Germline values: CDR1 SEHNR, CDR2 FQNEAQ (reference sequence). CDR3: CASSPGLAVLGDTQYF. CDR3 sequence (DNA): TGTGCCAGCAGCCCGGGACTAGCGGTTTTGGGAGATACGCAGTATTTT.

The chain employs TRBV6-2 or TRBV6-3 and TRBJ1-5, with 7 bases identical to TRBD1. The CDR3 is 15 residues long. Germline V gene lookup returns CDR1 MNHEY and CDR2 SVGEGT. V trimming: 0 bases; J trimming: 5 bases; junction bases outside the gene matches: 4. CDR3 nucleotides: TGTGCCAGCAGTTACTCGTCGCAGGGGGATCAGCCCCAGCATTTT. Translating gives CASSYSSQGDQPQHF.

The chain has TRBV7-2 and TRBJ1-1; TRBD1 aligns across 11 bases. Germline-derived CDR1 and CDR2 are SGHTA and FQGNSA. J was trimmed by 6 bases and V by 2 bases; bases with no gene match: 5. There are 15 residues in the CDR3. In nucleotides, the CDR3 is TGTGCCAGCAGCTTATCTGGGACAGGGGGTCCTGAAGCTTTCTTT. As protein: CASSLSGTGGPEAFF. Based on the CDR3 plus reference TRBV7-2 and TRBJ1-1, the full variable domain is GAGVSQSPSNKVTEKGKDVELRCDPISGHTALYWYRQSLGQGLEFLIYFQGNSAPDKSGLPSDRFSAERTGGSVSTLTIQRTQQEDSAVYLCASSLSGTGGPEAFFGQGTRLTVV.

V is TRBV30 and J is TRBJ2-5; D may be TRBD2 (6 bases). The CDR3 totals 15 residues. V lost 1 base, J lost 5 bases, and 17 bases lay in between. The germline gives CDR1 GTSNPN, CDR2 SVGIG (reference sequence). The CDR3 DNA is TGTGCCTGGAGTGCAACGGGACTCCTGCGGGAGACCCAGTACTTC. Protein sequence: CAWSATGLLRETQYF. Supplemented by reference TRBV30 and TRBJ2-5, the full variable domain reads SQTIHQWPATLVQPVGSPLSLECTVEGTSNPNLYWYRQAAGRGLQLLFYSVGIGQISSEVPQNLSASRPQDRQFILSSKKLLLSDSGFYLCAWSATGLLRETQYFGPGTRLLVL.

The V gene is TRBV27, the J gene TRBJ2-1; 9 positions agree with TRBD1. Germline CDR1 MNHEY, CDR2 SMNVEV (reference sequence). Losses at the gene ends were 0 bases for V and 8 bases for J; bases not matched to a gene: 5. The CDR3 runs to 15 residues. CDR3 in amino acids: CASSLSGTGRHEQFF. The CDR3 region has the DNA TGTGCCAGCAGTTTATCCGGGACAGGGAGACATGAGCAGTTCTTC.

The V gene is TRBV2, the J gene TRBJ1-5; TRBD1 matches at 8 bases. Trimming at V came to 4 bases and at J to 2 bases, leaving 4 bases not matched to a gene. The germline V gene has CDR1 SNHLY and CDR2 FYNNEI. The CDR3 consists of 15 residues. CDR3 nucleotides: TGTGCCAGCAGTGGACAGGGGCTCGGCAATCAGCCCCAGCATTTT. Translating gives CASSGQGLGNQPQHF. The full variable domain, completed using reference TRBV2 and TRBJ1-5, is EPEVTQTPSHQVTQMGQEVILRCVPISNHLYFYWYRQILGQKVEFLVSFYNNEISEKSEIFDDQFSVERPDGSNFTLKIRSTKLEDSAMYFCASSGQGLGNQPQHFGDGTRLSIL.

This clone was picked up one time. This chain links TRBV5-1 with TRBJ1-2, with D hard to call. Trimming pared 0 bases from V and 3 bases from J, leaving 6 bases between. Germline values: CDR1 SGHRS, CDR2 YFSETQ. The CDR3 consists of 13 residues. CDR3 nucleotides: TGCGCCAGCAGCTTGGACGGAGACTATGGCTACACCTTC. Translating gives CASSLDGDYGYTF.

The V gene is TRBV5-5, the J gene TRBJ1-6; 7 nucleotides align to TRBD1. From germline, CDR1 is SGHKS and CDR2 YYEKEE (reference sequence). With V trimmed by 3 bases and J by 10 bases, 10 bases remained unmatched. The CDR3 length is 15 residues. Here the CDR3 DNA reads TGTGCCAGCAGCTCTTCTGGGACAGAGACATCACCCCTCCACTTT. The encoded protein is CASSSSGTETSPLHF.

V is TRBV13 and J is TRBJ2-2; 11 nucleotides line up with TRBD2. With 5 bases clipped from V and 0 bases from J, the junction kept 2 bases outside the gene matches. The CDR3 spans 16 residues. Germline V CDR1 and CDR2: PRHDT, FYEKMQ (reference sequence). CDR3 bases: TGTGCCAGCAGCCATAGCGGGAGGGCGAACACCGGGGAGCTGTTTTTT. Its translation: CASSHSGRANTGELFF.

This clone is a singleton in its sample. This chain uses TRBV29-1 with TRBJ2-7; 8 bases are shared with TRBD2. Trimming cost V 4 bases and J 4 bases; bases outside gene matches: 9. Germline loops: CDR1 SQVTM, CDR2 ANQGSEA. The CDR3 consists of 14 residues. DNA for the CDR3: TGCAGCGTTGGTACCGGGACTAGTAGATACGAGCAGTACTTC. Protein: CSVGTGTSRYEQYF.

Only one count was recorded for this clone. This sequence joins TRBV24-1 and TRBJ2-1; weak D call: TRBD1 (6 bases). Trimming took off 3 bases at V and 4 bases at J, with 15 bases between the two ends. This CDR3 has 16 amino acids. Germline CDR1 reads KGHDR; CDR2 reads SFDVKD. The CDR3 coding sequence is TGTGCCACCAGTGATCGACAGGCCGCAACATACAATGAGCAGTTCTTC. It is translated as CATSDRQAATYNEQFF.

This clone was found once. This chain uses TRBV12-3 or TRBV12-4 with TRBJ2-3; D unresolved. The CDR3 has 12 amino acids. The V and J ends lost 7 bases and 2 bases respectively, with 7 bases between them. The CDR3 protein is CASTHTTDTQYF. CDR3 sequence (DNA): TGTGCCAGCACGCACACCACAGATACGCAGTATTTT.